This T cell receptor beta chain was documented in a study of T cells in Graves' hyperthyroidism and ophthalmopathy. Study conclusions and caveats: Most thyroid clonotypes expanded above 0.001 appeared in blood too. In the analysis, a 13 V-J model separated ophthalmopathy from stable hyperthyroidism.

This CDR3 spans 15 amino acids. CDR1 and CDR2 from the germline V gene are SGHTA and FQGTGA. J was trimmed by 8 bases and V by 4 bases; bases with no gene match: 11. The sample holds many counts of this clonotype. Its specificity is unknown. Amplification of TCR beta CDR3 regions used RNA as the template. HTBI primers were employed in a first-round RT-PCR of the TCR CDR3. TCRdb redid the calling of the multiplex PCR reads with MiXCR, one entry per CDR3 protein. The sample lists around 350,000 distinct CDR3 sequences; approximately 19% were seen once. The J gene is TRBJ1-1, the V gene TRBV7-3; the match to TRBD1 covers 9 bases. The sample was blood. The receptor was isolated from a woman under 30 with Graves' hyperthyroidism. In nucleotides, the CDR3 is TGTGCCAGCAGCTCCACTCCCGGGACAGGGACGGAAGCTTTCTTT. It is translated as CASSSTPGTGTEAFF.